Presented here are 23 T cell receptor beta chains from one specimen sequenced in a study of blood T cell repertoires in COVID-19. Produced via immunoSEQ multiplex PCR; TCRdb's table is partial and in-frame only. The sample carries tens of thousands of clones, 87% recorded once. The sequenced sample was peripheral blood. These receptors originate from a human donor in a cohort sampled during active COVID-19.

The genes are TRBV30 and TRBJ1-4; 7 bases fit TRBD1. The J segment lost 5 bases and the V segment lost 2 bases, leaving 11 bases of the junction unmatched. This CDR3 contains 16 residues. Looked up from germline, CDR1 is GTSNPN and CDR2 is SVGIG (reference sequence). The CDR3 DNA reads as TGTGCCTGGAGTCATACAAACAGGGGATGGAATGAAAAACTGTTTTTT. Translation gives CAWSHTNRGWNEKLFF. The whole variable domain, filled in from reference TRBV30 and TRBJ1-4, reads SQTIHQWPATLVQPVGSPLSLECTVEGTSNPNLYWYRQAAGRGLQLLFYSVGIGQISSEVPQNLSASRPQDRQFILSSKKLLLSDSGFYLCAWSHTNRGWNEKLFFGSGTQLSVL.

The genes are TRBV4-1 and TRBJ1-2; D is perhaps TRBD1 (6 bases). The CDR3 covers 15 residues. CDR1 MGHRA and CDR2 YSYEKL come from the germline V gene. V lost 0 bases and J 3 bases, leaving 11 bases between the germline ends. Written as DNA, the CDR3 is TGCGCCAGCAGCCAAGACGGGGGGGCGGACTATGGCTACACCTTC. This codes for CASSQDGGADYGYTF.

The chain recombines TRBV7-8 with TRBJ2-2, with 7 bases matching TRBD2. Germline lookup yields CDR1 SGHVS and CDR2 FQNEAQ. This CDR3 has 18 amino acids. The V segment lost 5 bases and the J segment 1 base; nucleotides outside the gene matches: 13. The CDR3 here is CASSLEGAGPLNTGELFF. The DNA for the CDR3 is TGTGCCAGCAGCCTAGAGGGAGCGGGACCCTTGAACACCGGGGAGCTGTTTTTT.

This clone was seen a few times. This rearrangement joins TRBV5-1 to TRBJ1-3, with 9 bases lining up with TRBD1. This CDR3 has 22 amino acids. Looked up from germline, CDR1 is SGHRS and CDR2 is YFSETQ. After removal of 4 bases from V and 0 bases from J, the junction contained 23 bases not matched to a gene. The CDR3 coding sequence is TGCGCCAGCAGCCGGAATCCCACAGGGGGCAGAGGCTCCCTTCCCTCTGGAAACACCATATATTTT. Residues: CASSRNPTGGRGSLPSGNTIYF.

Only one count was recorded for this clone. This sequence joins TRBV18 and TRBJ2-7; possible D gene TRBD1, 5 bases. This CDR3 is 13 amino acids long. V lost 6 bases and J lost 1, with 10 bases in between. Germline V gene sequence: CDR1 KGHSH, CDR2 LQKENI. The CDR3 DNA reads TGTGCCAGCTCCGACAGTCCGTCCTACGAGCAGTACTTC. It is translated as CASSDSPSYEQYF.

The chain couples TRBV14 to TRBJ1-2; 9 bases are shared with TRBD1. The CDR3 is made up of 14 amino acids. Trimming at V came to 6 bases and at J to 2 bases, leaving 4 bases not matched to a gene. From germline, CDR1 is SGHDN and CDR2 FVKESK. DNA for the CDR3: TGTGCCAGCAGTCTCGACAGGGGGAACTATGGCTACACCTTC. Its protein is CASSLDRGNYGYTF.

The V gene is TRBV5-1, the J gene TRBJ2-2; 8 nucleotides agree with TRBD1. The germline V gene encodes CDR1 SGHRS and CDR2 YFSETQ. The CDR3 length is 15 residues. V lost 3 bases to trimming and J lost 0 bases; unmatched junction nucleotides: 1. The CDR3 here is CASSSGQANTGELFF. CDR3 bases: TGCGCCAGCAGCTCGGGACAGGCGAACACCGGGGAGCTGTTTTTT. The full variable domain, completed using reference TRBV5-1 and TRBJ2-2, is KAGVTQTPRYLIKTRGQQVTLSCSPISGHRSVSWYQQTPGQGLQFLFEYFSETQRNKGNFPGRFSGRQFSNSRSEMNVSTLELGDSALYLCASSSGQANTGELFFGEGSRLTVL.

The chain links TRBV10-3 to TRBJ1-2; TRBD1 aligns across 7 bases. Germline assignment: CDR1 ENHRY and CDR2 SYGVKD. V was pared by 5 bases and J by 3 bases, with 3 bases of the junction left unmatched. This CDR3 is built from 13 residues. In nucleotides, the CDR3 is TGTGCCATCAGTCCGGGACAGCACTATGGCTACACCTTC. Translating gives CAISPGQHYGYTF.

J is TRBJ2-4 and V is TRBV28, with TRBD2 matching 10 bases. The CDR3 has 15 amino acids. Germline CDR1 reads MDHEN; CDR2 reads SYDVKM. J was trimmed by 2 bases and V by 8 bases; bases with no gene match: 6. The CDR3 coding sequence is TGTGCCAGCGGGGGAGCGGGAGGGTCCAAAAACATTCAGTACTTC. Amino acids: CASGGAGGSKNIQYF.

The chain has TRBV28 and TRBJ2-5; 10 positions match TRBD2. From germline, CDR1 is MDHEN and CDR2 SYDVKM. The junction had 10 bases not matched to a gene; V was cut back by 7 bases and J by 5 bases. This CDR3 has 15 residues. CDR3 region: CASNPGTSDVETQYF. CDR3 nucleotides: TGTGCCAGCAACCCCGGGACTAGCGATGTGGAGACCCAGTACTTC.

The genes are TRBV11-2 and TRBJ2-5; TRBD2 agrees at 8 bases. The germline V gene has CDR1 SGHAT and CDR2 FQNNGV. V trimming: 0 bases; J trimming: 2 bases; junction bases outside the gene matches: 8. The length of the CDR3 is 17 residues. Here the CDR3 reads CASSLDFLAGRQETQYF. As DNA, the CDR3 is TGTGCCAGCAGCTTAGATTTCCTAGCGGGTCGTCAAGAGACCCAGTACTTC.

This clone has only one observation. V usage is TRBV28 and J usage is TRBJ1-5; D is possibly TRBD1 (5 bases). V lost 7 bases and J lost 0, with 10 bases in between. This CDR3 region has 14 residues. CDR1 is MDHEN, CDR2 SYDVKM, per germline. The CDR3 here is CASIDSISNQPQHF. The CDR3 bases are TGTGCCAGCATTGACAGTATTAGCAATCAGCCCCAGCATTTT.

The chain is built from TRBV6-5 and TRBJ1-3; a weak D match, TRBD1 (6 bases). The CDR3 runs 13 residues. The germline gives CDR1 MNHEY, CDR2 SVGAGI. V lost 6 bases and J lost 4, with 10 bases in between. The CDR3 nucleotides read TGTGCCAGCAGCCCAGGACAGGGAAACACCATATATTTT. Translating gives CASSPGQGNTIYF.

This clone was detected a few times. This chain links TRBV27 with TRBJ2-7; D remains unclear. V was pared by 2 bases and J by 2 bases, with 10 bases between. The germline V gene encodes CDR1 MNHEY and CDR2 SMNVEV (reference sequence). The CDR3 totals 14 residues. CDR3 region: CASSLHGSAYEQYF. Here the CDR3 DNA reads TGTGCCAGCAGTTTACACGGTTCGGCCTACGAGCAGTACTTC.

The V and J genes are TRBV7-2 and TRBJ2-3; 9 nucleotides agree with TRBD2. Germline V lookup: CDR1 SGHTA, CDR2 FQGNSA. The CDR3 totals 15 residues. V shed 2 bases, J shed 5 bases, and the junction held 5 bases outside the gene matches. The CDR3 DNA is TGTGCCAGCAGCTTACGGGCGGGAGGGATAGATACGCAGTATTTT. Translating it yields CASSLRAGGIDTQYF.

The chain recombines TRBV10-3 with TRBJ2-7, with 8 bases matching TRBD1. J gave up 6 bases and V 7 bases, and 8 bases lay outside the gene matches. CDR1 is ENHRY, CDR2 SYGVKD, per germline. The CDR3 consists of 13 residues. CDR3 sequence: CAIKKGQGGEQYF. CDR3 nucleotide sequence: TGTGCCATCAAGAAAGGACAGGGAGGCGAGCAGTACTTC.

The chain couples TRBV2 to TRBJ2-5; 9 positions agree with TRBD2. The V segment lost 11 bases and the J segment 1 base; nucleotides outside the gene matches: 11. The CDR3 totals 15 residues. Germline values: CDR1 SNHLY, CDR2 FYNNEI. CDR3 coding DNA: TGTGCCTCCTCGGGGCTAGCGGGGATCCAAGAGACCCAGTACTTC. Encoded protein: CASSGLAGIQETQYF.

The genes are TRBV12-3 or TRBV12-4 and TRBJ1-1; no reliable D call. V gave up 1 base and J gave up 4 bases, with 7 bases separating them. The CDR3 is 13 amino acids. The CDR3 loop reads CASSLGGGTEAFF. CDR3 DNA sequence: TGTGCCAGCAGTTTAGGAGGCGGCACTGAAGCTTTCTTT.

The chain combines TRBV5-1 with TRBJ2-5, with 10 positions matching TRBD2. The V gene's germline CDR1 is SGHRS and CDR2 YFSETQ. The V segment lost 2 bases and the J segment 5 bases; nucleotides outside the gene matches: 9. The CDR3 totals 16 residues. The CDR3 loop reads CASSLAGGSSTETQYF. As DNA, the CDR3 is TGCGCCAGCAGCTTAGCGGGAGGGTCCTCAACCGAGACCCAGTACTTC. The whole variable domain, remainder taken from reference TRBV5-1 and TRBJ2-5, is KAGVTQTPRYLIKTRGQQVTLSCSPISGHRSVSWYQQTPGQGLQFLFEYFSETQRNKGNFPGRFSGRQFSNSRSEMNVSTLELGDSALYLCASSLAGGSSTETQYFGPGTRLLVL.

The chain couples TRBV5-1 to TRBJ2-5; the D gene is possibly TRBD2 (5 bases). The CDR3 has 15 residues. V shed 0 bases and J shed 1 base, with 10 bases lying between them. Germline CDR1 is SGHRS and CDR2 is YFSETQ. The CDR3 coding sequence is TGCGCCAGCAGCTTGGCCGGGCGGGCCCAAGAGACCCAGTACTTC. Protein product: CASSLAGRAQETQYF.

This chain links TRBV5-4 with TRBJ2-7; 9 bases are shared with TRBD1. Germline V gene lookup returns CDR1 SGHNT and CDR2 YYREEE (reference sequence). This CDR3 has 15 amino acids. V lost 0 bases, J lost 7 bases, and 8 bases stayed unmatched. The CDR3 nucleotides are TGTGCCAGCAGCTTGGCGGGGACAGGGAATCAAGAGCAGTACTTC. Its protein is CASSLAGTGNQEQYF.

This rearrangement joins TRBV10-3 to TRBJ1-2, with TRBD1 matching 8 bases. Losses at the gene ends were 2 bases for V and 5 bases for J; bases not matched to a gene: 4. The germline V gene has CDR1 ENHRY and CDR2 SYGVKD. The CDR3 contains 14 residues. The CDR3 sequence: CAISEGGQGYGYTF. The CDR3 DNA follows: TGTGCCATCAGTGAGGGAGGACAGGGATATGGCTACACCTTC.

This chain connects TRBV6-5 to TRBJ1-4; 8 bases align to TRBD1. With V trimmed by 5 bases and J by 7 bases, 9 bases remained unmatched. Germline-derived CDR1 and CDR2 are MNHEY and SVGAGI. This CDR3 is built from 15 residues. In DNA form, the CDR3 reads TGTGCCAGCAGTCTTCGGACAGGGACGGTTGAAAAACTGTTTTTT. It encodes CASSLRTGTVEKLFF.